This passage covers 17 T cell receptor beta chains from one sample sequenced in a study of vaccination and CD4 T cells after COVID-19. Treatment defined: approximately nine-day PBMC culture with coronavirus spike peptide pools or control peptides (ViraFEST assay). The antigens of these receptors remain unknown. Cultured CD4+ T cell DNA underwent sequencing with the Oncomine TCR Beta short-read assay. TCRdb independently ran MiXCR on the PCR reads; one entry per CDR3 protein. This sample has 10,000 to 15,000 distinct CDR3 sequences, with approximately 60% found just once. The sequenced sample consisted of CD4+ T cells from blood, cultured in vitro. The receptors come from a human donor who had recovered from COVID-19.

The chain uses TRBV15 and TRBJ2-7; 8 bases match TRBD2. The germline CDR1 and CDR2 sequences are LNHNV and YYDKDF (reference sequence). The CDR3 runs to 14 residues. V lost 1 base, J lost 7 bases, and 6 bases stayed unmatched. The CDR3 sequence: CATSRAGGTGEQYF. CDR3 bases: TGTGCCACCAGCAGAGCGGGAGGGACGGGGGAGCAGTACTTC.

The J gene is TRBJ2-1, the V gene TRBV5-1; 10 nucleotides line up with TRBD1. The V gene's germline CDR1 is SGHRS and CDR2 YFSETQ. V dropped 3 bases and J dropped 5; count of bases not matched to a gene: 8. CDR3 length equals 16 residues. CDR3 loop: CASSWGDRGIDNEQFF. In nucleotides, the CDR3 is TGCGCCAGCAGCTGGGGGGACAGGGGCATCGACAATGAGCAGTTCTTC.

This sequence joins TRBV7-9 and TRBJ2-7; a weak D match, TRBD1 (6 bases). CDR3 length: 14 residues. Looked up from germline, CDR1 is SEHNR and CDR2 is FQNEAQ (reference sequence). Trimming took 3 bases from V and 6 from J, leaving 15 bases between them. CDR3 nucleotide sequence: TGTGCCAGCAGCTTCGCAGGGGACCCTGGCGAGCAGTACTTC. It translates to CASSFAGDPGEQYF.

The gene calls are TRBV7-3 and TRBJ2-7, with D perhaps TRBD1 (6 bases). V gave up 5 bases and J gave up 2 bases, with 16 bases separating them. Germline CDR1 reads SGHTA; CDR2 reads FQGTGA. This CDR3 has 15 amino acids. CDR3 sequence (DNA): TGTGCCAGCAGCCCGCAACAGGGACCAACCTACGAGCAGTACTTC. Amino acid sequence: CASSPQQGPTYEQYF.

With respect to this clonotype: The junction does not match germline at one end; this may be a read error. V usage is TRBV6-2 or TRBV6-3 and J usage is TRBJ1-4; no clear D gene. Germline values: CDR1 MNHEY, CDR2 SVGEGT. The length of the CDR3 is 15 residues. CDR3 DNA sequence: TGTGCCAGCAGTGACTCAGGAGCAACTAATGAAAAACTGTTTTTT. Its protein product is CASSDSGATNEKLFF.

V gene TRBV7-2 combines with J gene TRBJ2-7, with 11 bases matching TRBD2. V lost 5 bases and J lost 6; bases outside the gene matches: 9. Germline lookup yields CDR1 SGHTA and CDR2 FQGNSA. There are 15 residues in the CDR3. CDR3 bases: TGTGCCAGCAGCGGACTAGCGGGCGGAGCGGGCGAGCAGTACTTC. As protein: CASSGLAGGAGEQYF.

J is TRBJ2-3 and V is TRBV20-1, with a weak D call TRBD2 (5 bases). The V gene's germline CDR1 is DFQATT and CDR2 SNEGSKA (reference sequence). Trimming removed 6 bases from V and 0 bases from J, with 10 bases in between. The CDR3 is 13 residues long. The CDR3 region has the DNA TGCAGTGCCCCCCCGGGGAGCACAGATACGCAGTATTTT. Protein sequence: CSAPPGSTDTQYF.

V gene TRBV15 combines with J gene TRBJ2-1; 9 positions match TRBD2. There are 16 residues in the CDR3. Per the germline V gene, CDR1 is LNHNV and CDR2 is YYDKDF (reference sequence). J was trimmed by 2 bases and V by 4 bases; bases with no gene match: 6. CDR3 residues: CATSTSASGTYNEQFF. CDR3 bases: TGTGCCACCAGCACCAGCGCTAGCGGGACCTACAATGAGCAGTTCTTC.

The genes are TRBV6-2 or TRBV6-3 and TRBJ2-7; D is perhaps TRBD1 (7 bases). Germline CDR1 and CDR2: MNHEY and SVGEGT. The CDR3 spans 17 residues. V was trimmed by 1 base and J by 0 bases, leaving 16 bases between them. The CDR3 region is CASSYYGGGGSSYEQYF. The CDR3 DNA reads TGTGCCAGCAGTTACTACGGTGGAGGGGGCAGCTCCTACGAGCAGTACTTC.

This clonotype was detected a few times. The rearrangement joins TRBV6-1 to TRBJ2-1; 7 bases are a match to TRBD2. CDR1 is MNHNS, CDR2 SASEGT, per germline. This CDR3 comprises 16 residues. The V segment lost 5 bases and the J segment 3 bases; nucleotides outside the gene matches: 10. Here the CDR3 DNA reads TGTGCCAGCAGTCGCGGGGTCAAGCGGGACTACAATGAGCAGTTCTTC. Its translation is CASSRGVKRDYNEQFF.

This clonotype appeared a few times. This chain joins TRBV7-6 and TRBJ2-7; 9 bases are shared with TRBD2. The CDR3 extends over 16 amino acids. After removal of 1 base from V and 4 bases from J, the junction contained 8 bases not matched to a gene. Germline values: CDR1 SGHVS, CDR2 FNYEAQ. The CDR3 DNA is TGTGCCAGCAGCTTAGGTCGTAGCGGGAGCAGTTACGAGCAGTACTTC. This encodes CASSLGRSGSSYEQYF.

This clonotype has just a few counts. The chain carries TRBV20-1 and TRBJ2-2, with D possibly being TRBD1 (6 bases). This CDR3 is 15 amino acids long. Between the trimmed V and J ends, which lost 4 bases and 6 bases, there was a span of 18 bases. The germline V gene encodes CDR1 DFQATT and CDR2 SNEGSKA (reference sequence). The CDR3 sequence is CSATRGRSGAGELFF. As DNA, the CDR3 is TGCAGTGCTACCCGTGGCAGGTCAGGGGCCGGGGAGCTGTTTTTT.

This sequence joins TRBV27 and TRBJ2-7; TRBD1 might be the D (5 bases). The CDR3 covers 14 residues. Per germline, CDR1 MNHEY and CDR2 SMNVEV (reference sequence). Trimming left V 7 bases short and J 0 bases short, with 13 bases between. For the CDR3, the DNA is TGTGCCAGCAAAACAGGCCTACTCTCCTACGAGCAGTACTTC. Protein sequence: CASKTGLLSYEQYF.

The chain has TRBV7-2 and TRBJ2-5; D may be TRBD1 or TRBD2 (5 bases each). Trimming took off 4 bases at V and 3 bases at J, with 12 bases between the two ends. The CDR3 extends over 14 amino acids. CDR1 and CDR2 from the germline V gene are SGHTA and FQGNSA. The CDR3 nucleotides are TGTGCCAGCAGCTCGTTTGGGGGTAAAGAGACCCAGTACTTC. Its translation is CASSSFGGKETQYF. Supplemented by reference TRBV7-2 and TRBJ2-5, the full variable domain reads GAGVSQSPSNKVTEKGKDVELRCDPISGHTALYWYRQSLGQGLEFLIYFQGNSAPDKSGLPSDRFSAERTGGSVSTLTIQRTQQEDSAVYLCASSSFGGKETQYFGPGTRLLVL.

CDR3 sequence: CASSLGQGGDTQYF. The CDR3 DNA reads as TGTGCCAGCAGTTTGGGACAGGGCGGGGATACGCAGTATTTT. The rearrangement uses TRBV28 and TRBJ2-3, with 9 bases matching TRBD1. Losses at the gene ends were 3 bases for V and 6 bases for J; bases not matched to a gene: 4. CDR1 MDHEN and CDR2 SYDVKM come from the germline V gene. This CDR3 contains 14 residues.

This clonotype was seen a few times. The chain recombines TRBV20-1 with TRBJ1-2, with 7 bases fitting TRBD1. The V gene end was trimmed by 3 bases and the J gene end by 8 bases; junction bases not matched to a gene: 9. The germline V gene encodes CDR1 DFQATT and CDR2 SNEGSKA (reference sequence). The CDR3 spans 13 residues. Here the CDR3 DNA reads TGCAGTGCTAGCCCCGCGACAGGGATCGGCTACACCTTC. Protein sequence: CSASPATGIGYTF.

The chain uses TRBV20-1 and TRBJ1-2; D not certain. V dropped 5 bases and J dropped 1 base, with 14 bases sitting between them. This CDR3 is 14 amino acids long. Per the germline V gene, CDR1 is DFQATT and CDR2 is SNEGSKA (reference sequence). The chain's CDR3 is CSAEWGNNNYGYTF. The CDR3 DNA is TGCAGTGCTGAATGGGGTAACAATAACTATGGCTACACCTTC.